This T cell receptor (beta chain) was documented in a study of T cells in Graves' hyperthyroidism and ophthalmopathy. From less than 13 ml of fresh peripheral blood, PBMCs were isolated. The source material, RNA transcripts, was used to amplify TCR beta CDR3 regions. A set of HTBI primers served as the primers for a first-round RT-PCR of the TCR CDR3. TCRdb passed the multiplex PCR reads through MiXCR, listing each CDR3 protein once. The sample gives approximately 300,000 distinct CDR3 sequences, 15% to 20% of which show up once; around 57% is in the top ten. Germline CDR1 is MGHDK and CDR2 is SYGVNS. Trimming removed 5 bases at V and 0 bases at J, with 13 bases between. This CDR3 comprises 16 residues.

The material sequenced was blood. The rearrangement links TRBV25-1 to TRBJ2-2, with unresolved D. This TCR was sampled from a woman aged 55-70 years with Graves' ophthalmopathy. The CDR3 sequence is CASSPPIGANTGELFF. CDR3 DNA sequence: TGTGCCAGCAGTCCCCCGATCGGCGCGAACACCGGGGAGCTGTTTTTT.